The 21 T cell receptor beta chains reported below all come from one sample, sequenced in a study of long-term antiretroviral therapy in people with HIV. immunoSEQ v3.0 was run at survey level. The assay was immunoSEQ multiplex PCR, and TCRdb's table has in-frame clones only and misses some. The data contain some 28,000 clones, 90% to 95% of them seen just once; the ten biggest clones take up approximately 8%. The material was unsorted PBMCs, obtained 6 to 6.5 years after starting antiretroviral therapy. These receptor sequences come from a man aged 30-40 years with HIV.

This clone was counted once. The V and J genes are TRBV11-2 and TRBJ2-7; D gene uncertain. The germline V gene has CDR1 SGHAT and CDR2 FQNNGV. This CDR3 contains 13 residues. Trimming shortened V by 1 base and J by 1 base, and 5 bases separated the two germline ends. The CDR3: CASSLGWSYEQYF. CDR3 DNA: TGTGCCAGCAGCTTAGGATGGTCCTACGAGCAGTACTTC. The whole variable domain, filled in from reference TRBV11-2 and TRBJ2-7, reads EAGVAQSPRYKIIEKRQSVAFWCNPISGHATLYWYQQILGQGPKLLIQFQNNGVVDDSQLPKDRFSAERLKGVDSTLKIQPAKLEDSAVYLCASSLGWSYEQYFGPGTRLTVT.

This chain uses TRBV14 with TRBJ2-2; D remains ambiguous. The CDR3 runs 14 residues. CDR1 and CDR2 from the germline V gene are SGHDN and FVKESK. Trimming stripped 2 bases from V and 2 bases from J, with 6 bases between. CDR3 sequence: CASSQYGNTGELFF. The CDR3 region has the DNA TGTGCCAGCAGCCAATACGGAAACACCGGGGAGCTGTTTTTT. The variable domain in full, completed from reference TRBV14 and TRBJ2-2, reads EAGVTQFPSHSVIEKGQTVTLRCDPISGHDNLYWYRRVMGKEIKFLLHFVKESKQDESGMPNNRFLAERTGGTYSTLKVQPAELEDSGVYFCASSQYGNTGELFFGEGSRLTVL.

The gene calls are TRBV5-4 and TRBJ2-1; TRBD1 agrees at 8 bases. The length of the CDR3 is 15 residues. The V gene end was trimmed by 0 bases and the J gene end by 4 bases; junction bases not matched to a gene: 3. Germline CDR1 reads SGHNT; CDR2 reads YYREEE (reference sequence). For the CDR3, the DNA is TGTGCCAGCAGCTTGGGCGGGACAGGTTACAATGAGCAGTTCTTC. It codes for CASSLGGTGYNEQFF.

Here the CDR3 reads CASRTGTPGTGELFF. The CDR3 DNA reads as TGTGCCAGCAGAACCGGGACTCCTGGGACCGGGGAGCTGTTTTTT. The chain couples TRBV6-1 to TRBJ2-2; weak D call: TRBD2 (6 bases). CDR3 size: 15 residues. Germline values: CDR1 MNHNS, CDR2 SASEGT. V lost 6 bases and J lost 5, with 16 bases in between.

The chain carries TRBV7-9 and TRBJ2-1, with 8 bases that match TRBD2. The trim removed 4 bases at V and 0 bases at J, leaving 5 bases unmatched. This CDR3 has 16 amino acids. CDR1 is SEHNR and CDR2 is FQNEAQ in the germline V gene (reference sequence). The CDR3 protein is CASSSGGTSSYNEQFF. The CDR3 nucleotides are TGTGCCAGCAGCTCGGGGGGGACAAGCTCCTACAATGAGCAGTTCTTC.

The rearrangement links TRBV6-5 to TRBJ2-7; weak D call: TRBD2 (6 bases). CDR1 and CDR2 (germline): MNHEY, SVGAGI. V lost 6 bases, J lost 4 bases, and 10 bases lay in between. The CDR3 is 12 residues long. The DNA for the CDR3 is TGTGCCAGCAGCCTAGCGAGTTACGAGCAGTACTTC. It translates to CASSLASYEQYF.

The chain has TRBV18 and TRBJ1-1; D unresolved. Deletions cut 3 bases from V and 1 base from J, with 12 bases between. The V gene's germline CDR1 is KGHSH and CDR2 LQKENI. This CDR3 contains 15 residues. DNA for the CDR3: TGTGCCAGCTCACCTTTAATAGCTGAGAACACTGAAGCTTTCTTT. This codes for CASSPLIAENTEAFF.

The CDR3 bases are TGTGCCAGCAGTTTAGGTGAGCAGTTCTTC. The encoded protein is CASSLGEQFF. The chain combines TRBV28 with TRBJ2-1, with D unclear. Trimming shortened V by 2 bases and J by 9 bases, and 2 bases separated the two germline ends. Germline V gene data show CDR1 as MDHEN and CDR2 as SYDVKM. This CDR3 has 10 amino acids.

The rearrangement joins TRBV5-1 to TRBJ1-1, with D perhaps TRBD1 (6 bases). Between the trimmed V and J ends, which lost 4 bases and 3 bases, there was a span of 19 bases. Germline lookup yields CDR1 SGHRS and CDR2 YFSETQ. This CDR3 is built from 16 residues. The chain's CDR3 is CASSPRPGGQDTEAFF. The CDR3 region has the DNA TGCGCCAGCAGCCCCCGTCCGGGGGGGCAGGACACTGAAGCTTTCTTT.

This CDR3 reads CASSLASRLSSYEQYF. DNA of the CDR3: TGCGCCAGCAGCTTGGCCTCAAGACTCAGCTCCTACGAGCAGTACTTC. The chain is built from TRBV5-1 and TRBJ2-7; unclear D gene. This CDR3 has 16 amino acids. CDR1 SGHRS and CDR2 YFSETQ come from the germline V gene. The germline V and J ends were trimmed by 0 bases and 0 bases, with 13 bases remaining between them.

The gene calls are TRBV19 and TRBJ1-5; D is undetermined. CDR3 length: 15 residues. CDR1 is LNHDA, CDR2 SQIVND, per germline (reference sequence). Trimming shortened V by 7 bases and J by 0 bases, and 13 bases separated the two germline ends. CDR3 DNA: TGTGCCAGTACCCTCGGCGGGTATAGCAATCAGCCCCAGCATTTT. Residues: CASTLGGYSNQPQHF.

The V and J genes are TRBV7-9 and TRBJ2-5, with a tentative D call TRBD2 (6 bases). The V end was cut by 4 bases, the J end by 1 base, with 19 bases between. The germline gives CDR1 SEHNR, CDR2 FQNEAQ (reference sequence). The CDR3 consists of 17 residues. CDR3 DNA sequence: TGTGCCAGCAGCTCCCTCCGGCTAGCGAGACCCCAAGAGACCCAGTACTTC. This translates into CASSSLRLARPQETQYF.

The chain has TRBV11-2 and TRBJ2-5; 15 positions agree with TRBD2. Looked up from germline, CDR1 is SGHAT and CDR2 is FQNNGV. Trimming cost V 9 bases and J 5 bases; bases outside gene matches: 13. The CDR3 is made up of 17 amino acids. In nucleotides, the CDR3 is TGTGCCAGTGGGACTAGCGGGGGGCCGGGGATCGGGGAGACCCAGTACTTC. It yields the protein CASGTSGGPGIGETQYF. The variable domain in full, with the rest retrieved from reference TRBV11-2 and TRBJ2-5, is EAGVAQSPRYKIIEKRQSVAFWCNPISGHATLYWYQQILGQGPKLLIQFQNNGVVDDSQLPKDRFSAERLKGVDSTLKIQPAKLEDSAVYLCASGTSGGPGIGETQYFGPGTRLLVL.

The gene calls are TRBV7-3 and TRBJ2-7, with D maybe TRBD1 (6 bases). With 3 bases removed from V and 0 bases from J, the gap between germline ends came to 9 bases. CDR1 and CDR2 from the germline V gene are SGHTA and FQGTGA. This CDR3 is 14 amino acids long. The DNA for the CDR3 is TGTGCCAGCAGCTTGGACAGCACCTCCTACGAGCAGTACTTC. It yields the protein CASSLDSTSYEQYF.

The chain carries TRBV7-9 and TRBJ1-4; D uncertain. The CDR3 spans 13 residues. Germline assignment: CDR1 SEHNR and CDR2 FQNEAQ (reference sequence). V shed 2 bases and J shed 2 bases, with 3 bases lying between them. CDR3: CASSLTTNEKLFF. DNA for the CDR3: TGTGCCAGCAGCTTAACGACTAATGAAAAACTGTTTTTT.

This clone was seen only once. This chain links TRBV4-3 with TRBJ2-3; no clear D. The germline V and J ends were trimmed by 2 bases and 2 bases, with 20 bases remaining between them. CDR1 and CDR2 from the germline V gene are LGHNA and YSLEER. The CDR3 has 18 residues. The DNA of the CDR3 is TGCGCCAGCAGCCAAAAAGGCGACGGCTTAGAGCACACAGATACGCAGTATTTT. Residues: CASSQKGDGLEHTDTQYF.

This chain joins TRBV6-1 and TRBJ2-1; 10 bases agree with TRBD1. V dropped 2 bases and J dropped 3; count of bases not matched to a gene: 4. Per the germline V gene, CDR1 is MNHNS and CDR2 is SASEGT. The CDR3 is made up of 16 amino acids. CDR3 protein: CASSEPGQGYYNEQFF. The CDR3, as DNA: TGTGCCAGCAGTGAACCGGGACAGGGGTACTACAATGAGCAGTTCTTC.

V usage is TRBV27 and J usage is TRBJ2-7, with 7 bases fitting TRBD2. V was pared by 4 bases and J by 3 bases, with 6 bases of the junction left unmatched. Germline V gene lookup returns CDR1 MNHEY and CDR2 SMNVEV (reference sequence). This CDR3 has 14 residues. The CDR3 DNA follows: TGTGCCAGCAGTTCGACTAGCCCCCTCTACGAGCAGTACTTC. Its protein product is CASSSTSPLYEQYF.

This clone has just one count. The rearrangement uses TRBV2 and TRBJ2-7, with 7 bases lining up with TRBD1. CDR3 length: 15 amino acids. The germline CDR1 and CDR2 sequences are SNHLY and FYNNEI. The ends lost 2 bases at V and 2 bases at J; junction bases unmatched: 6. The CDR3 loop is CASSELTGNPYEQYF. The DNA of the CDR3 is TGTGCCAGCAGTGAACTGACAGGGAACCCCTACGAGCAGTACTTC.

The J gene is TRBJ2-7, the V gene TRBV27; no clear D gene. The ends were cut back, 0 bases at V and 2 bases at J, with 11 bases in the middle. The germline V gene encodes CDR1 MNHEY and CDR2 SMNVEV (reference sequence). CDR3 size: 15 residues. In DNA form, the CDR3 reads TGTGCCAGCAGTTTATCGAATTGGGGAACCTACGAGCAGTACTTC. This translates into CASSLSNWGTYEQYF.

The rearrangement joins TRBV6-5 to TRBJ2-5; TRBD1 matches 10 bases. The closer fit of TRBJ2-7 to the DNA end suggests the J call may be wrong. This CDR3 is 14 amino acids long. Germline lookup yields CDR1 MNHEY and CDR2 SVGAGI. The CDR3 region is CASTRGTGAYEQYF. CDR3 DNA sequence: TGTGCCAGCACCCGGGGGACAGGGGCCTACGAGCAGTACTTC.